This T cell receptor (beta chain) was identified in a study of T cells in Graves' hyperthyroidism and ophthalmopathy. Clinical symptoms, serum thyroxine, TRAb, thyroid ultrasound and orbital computed tomography informed diagnoses. The blood sample dates from first hyperthyroidism diagnosis, preceding any ophthalmopathy symptoms. Germline CDR1 MNHEY, CDR2 SMNVEV (reference sequence). V lost 2 bases, J lost 4 bases, and 8 bases lay in between. This CDR3 is built from 13 residues. In this sample, this clonotype turned up many times. From RNA transcripts, TCR beta CDR3 regions were amplified. First-round RT-PCR targeting the TCR CDR3 was performed with the HTBI primer set. TCRdb called the multiplex PCR reads again in MiXCR, with one record for every CDR3 protein. Altogether approximately 720,000 distinct CDR3 sequences are present, around a sixth being singletons, with the ten largest covering approximately 15%.

The sample was blood. The source of this sequence is a woman aged 45 to 65 with Graves' hyperthyroidism that later progressed to Graves' ophthalmopathy. This chain links TRBV27 with TRBJ1-1, with D perhaps TRBD1 (5 bases). CDR3 coding DNA: TGTGCCAGCAGTTTAGTAGGGACCACTGAAGCTTTCTTT. Amino acids: CASSLVGTTEAFF.